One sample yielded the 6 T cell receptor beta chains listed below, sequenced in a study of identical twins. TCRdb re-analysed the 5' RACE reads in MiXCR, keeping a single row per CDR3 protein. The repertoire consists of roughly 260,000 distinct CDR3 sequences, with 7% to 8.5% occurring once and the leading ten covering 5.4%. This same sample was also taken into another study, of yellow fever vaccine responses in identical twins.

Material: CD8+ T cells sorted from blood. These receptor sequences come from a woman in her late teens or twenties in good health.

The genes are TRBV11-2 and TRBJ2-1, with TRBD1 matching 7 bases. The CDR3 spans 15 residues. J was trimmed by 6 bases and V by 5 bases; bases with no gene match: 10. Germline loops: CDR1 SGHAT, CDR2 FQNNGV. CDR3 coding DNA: TGTGCCAGCAGCACGTACAGGGGTTTGGGCAATGAGCAGTTCTTC. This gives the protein CASSTYRGLGNEQFF.

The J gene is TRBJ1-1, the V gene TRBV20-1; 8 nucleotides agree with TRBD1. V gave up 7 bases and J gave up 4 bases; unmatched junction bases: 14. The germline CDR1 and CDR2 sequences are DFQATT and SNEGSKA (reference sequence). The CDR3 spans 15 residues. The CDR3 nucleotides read TGCAGTGGAGGCAAGCCGGGACAGGTCATCACTGAAGCTTTCTTT. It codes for CSGGKPGQVITEAFF.

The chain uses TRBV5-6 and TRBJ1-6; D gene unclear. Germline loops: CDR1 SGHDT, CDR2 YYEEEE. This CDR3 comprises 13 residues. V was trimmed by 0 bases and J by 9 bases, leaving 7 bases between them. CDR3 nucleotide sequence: TGTGCCAGCAGCTTGGGGGTAGGTTCACCCCTCCACTTT. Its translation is CASSLGVGSPLHF.

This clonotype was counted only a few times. CDR3 sequence: CASSPSRTVQETQYF. As DNA, the CDR3 is TGCGCCAGCAGCCCGTCCCGGACAGTCCAAGAGACCCAGTACTTC. V and J are TRBV5-1 and TRBJ2-5, with D perhaps TRBD1 (6 bases). The germline V gene has CDR1 SGHRS and CDR2 YFSETQ. This CDR3 comprises 15 residues. The ends were cut back, 4 bases at V and 1 base at J, with 14 bases in the middle.

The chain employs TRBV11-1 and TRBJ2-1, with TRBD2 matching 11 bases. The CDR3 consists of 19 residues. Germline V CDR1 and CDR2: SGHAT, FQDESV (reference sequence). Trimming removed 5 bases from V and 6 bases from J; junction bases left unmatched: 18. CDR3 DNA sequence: TGTGCCAGCAGCCCCCCCGTAGGACTAGCGGGCCCCGATCGCAATGAGCAGTTCTTC. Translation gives CASSPPVGLAGPDRNEQFF.

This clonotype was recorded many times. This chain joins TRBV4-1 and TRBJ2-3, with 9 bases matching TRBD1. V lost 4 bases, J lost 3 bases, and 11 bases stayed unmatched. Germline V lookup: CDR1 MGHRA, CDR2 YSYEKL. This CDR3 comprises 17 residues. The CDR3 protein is CASSRKTGGRGTDTQYF. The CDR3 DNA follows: TGCGCCAGCAGCCGCAAAACAGGGGGCCGAGGGACAGATACGCAGTATTTT.